What follows are 13 T cell receptor beta chains derived from one specimen sequenced in a study of T-cell reconstitution after alpha-beta-depleted transplantation in children. Preparing the TCRbeta library involved the use of unique molecular identifiers. TCRdb re-derived calls from the PCR reads in MiXCR, one entry per CDR3 protein. The repertoire holds fewer than 700,000 distinct CDR3 sequences, roughly 23% seen once, with over 12% in the top ten. This specimen consisted of PBMCs, mostly from graft donor cells, obtained 360 days after TCRalphabeta/CD19-depleted stem cell transplant. These receptors came from a boy under two years old who had a stem cell transplant for acute myeloid leukemia, so the T cells may come from the graft donor.

CDR3 region: CSARVLNQPQHF. The CDR3 DNA reads as TGCAGTGCTAGAGTCCTTAATCAGCCCCAGCATTTT. The V gene is TRBV20-1, the J gene TRBJ1-5; D is uncertain. The CDR3 loop spans 12 amino acids. The germline V gene has CDR1 DFQATT and CDR2 SNEGSKA (reference sequence). The V and J ends lost 1 base and 4 bases respectively, with 5 bases between them.

The chain is built from TRBV4-1 and TRBJ2-5, with a weak D call TRBD2 (6 bases). This CDR3 comprises 15 residues. Per the germline V gene, CDR1 is MGHRA and CDR2 is YSYEKL. V was trimmed by 4 bases and J by 2 bases, leaving 14 bases between them. CDR3 DNA: TGCGCCAGCAGCCCTCTGGAGGGGTTGCAAGAGACCCAGTACTTC. It codes for CASSPLEGLQETQYF.

This clonotype was counted many times. In DNA, the CDR3 is TGCAGCGCAGCCCCGGGACCTCGGTCCCGCTATGGCTACACCTTC. It yields the protein CSAAPGPRSRYGYTF. The chain links TRBV29-1 to TRBJ1-2, with D maybe TRBD1 (5 bases). Germline CDR1 SQVTM, CDR2 ANQGSEA. The CDR3 is 15 residues long. V dropped 7 bases and J dropped 4 bases, with 22 bases sitting between them.

The rearrangement uses TRBV12-3 or TRBV12-4 and TRBJ1-5, with 8 bases that match TRBD1. This CDR3 region has 16 residues. The J segment lost 4 bases and the V segment lost 1 base, leaving 6 bases of the junction unmatched. This chain's CDR3 is CASSLGFGQGNQPQHF. In nucleotides, the CDR3 is TGTGCCAGCAGTTTAGGGTTCGGACAGGGAAATCAGCCCCAGCATTTT.

This clonotype was seen only a few times. The chain combines TRBV15 with TRBJ2-1; D unresolved. CDR1 and CDR2 (germline): LNHNV, YYDKDF (reference sequence). This CDR3 comprises 13 residues. V was pared by 3 bases and J by 4 bases, with 7 bases between. Written as DNA, the CDR3 is TGTGCCACCAGCAGGAGTCAATACAATGAGCAGTTCTTC. Translated: CATSRSQYNEQFF.

This clonotype was detected a few times. The gene calls are TRBV3-1 and TRBJ2-1, with 8 bases that match TRBD1. This CDR3 region has 16 residues. Trimming at V came to 3 bases and at J to 4 bases, leaving 8 bases not matched to a gene. Germline V gene sequence: CDR1 LGHDT, CDR2 YNNKEL (reference sequence). CDR3 sequence reads: CASSHRTGQVYNEQFF. For the CDR3, the DNA is TGTGCCAGCAGCCATCGGACGGGACAGGTTTACAATGAGCAGTTCTTC.

This clonotype has only a few counts. The CDR3 bases are TGCAGTGCTAGAGATGGGACTAGCGGGGGATATGAGCAGTTCTTC. This translates into CSARDGTSGGYEQFF. The V gene is TRBV20-1, the J gene TRBJ2-1, with 14 bases fitting TRBD2. This CDR3 has 15 amino acids. The V segment lost 0 bases and the J segment 8 bases; nucleotides outside the gene matches: 3. Germline V CDR1 and CDR2: DFQATT, SNEGSKA (reference sequence).

The chain links TRBV7-2 to TRBJ2-7, with D possibly TRBD1 on 6 matching bases. V lost 1 base and J 0 bases, leaving 13 bases between the germline ends. The CDR3 totals 16 residues. Germline CDR1 is SGHTA and CDR2 is FQGNSA. The DNA for the CDR3 is TGTGCCAGCAGCTTAGGGATTACAGGGAGCTCCTACGAGCAGTACTTC. This codes for CASSLGITGSSYEQYF.

This clonotype has a single count. This may be a read error: a much more frequent sequence differs by one nucleotide. The missing conserved phenylalanine or tryptophan at the end of this CDR3 makes a read error likely. J is TRBJ1-1 and V is TRBV6-5; 10 positions agree with TRBD1. With V trimmed by 0 bases and J by 0 bases, 7 bases remained unmatched. The length of the CDR3 is 18 residues. CDR1 and CDR2 from the germline V gene are MNHEY and SVGAGI. The CDR3 protein is CASSYSRGQGPLNTEAFI. The DNA of the CDR3 is TGTGCCAGCAGTTACTCGAGGGGACAGGGGCCACTGAACACTGAAGCTTTCATT.

This clonotype was seen ten or more times. The V call is TRBV5-1, the J call TRBJ2-7; 7 bases line up with TRBD2. Germline V gene sequence: CDR1 SGHRS, CDR2 YFSETQ. With 0 bases clipped from V and 0 bases from J, the junction kept 9 bases outside the gene matches. The CDR3 covers 17 residues. The CDR3 nucleotides read TGCGCCAGCAGCTTGGCGGGATCCGGGACTATCTCCTACGAGCAGTACTTC. Translated: CASSLAGSGTISYEQYF.

This clonotype came up many times. The chain combines TRBV29-1 with TRBJ1-1; D gene uncertain. Trimming cost V 6 bases and J 7 bases, with 9 bases left between them. The germline gives CDR1 SQVTM, CDR2 ANQGSEA. There are 10 residues in the CDR3. The CDR3 region is CSVGRGEAFF. In DNA, the CDR3 is TGCAGCGTGGGTCGGGGTGAAGCTTTCTTT. The full variable domain, with the rest looked up from reference TRBV29-1 and TRBJ1-1, is SAVISQKPSRDICQRGTSLTIQCQVDSQVTMMFWYRQQPGQSLTLIATANQGSEATYESGFVIDKFPISRPNLTFSTLTVSNMSPEDSSIYLCSVGRGEAFFGQGTRLTVV.

This chain joins TRBV7-2 and TRBJ1-6, with D maybe TRBD1 (5 bases). CDR1 is SGHTA and CDR2 is FQGNSA in the germline V gene. V lost 1 base, J lost 9 bases, and 13 bases lay in between. This CDR3 spans 15 amino acids. For the CDR3, the DNA is TGTGCCAGCAGCTTAGGACAGCCTGGCGGTTCACCCCTCCACTTT. It codes for CASSLGQPGGSPLHF. Filled out from reference TRBV7-2 and TRBJ1-6, the complete variable domain reads GAGVSQSPSNKVTEKGKDVELRCDPISGHTALYWYRQSLGQGLEFLIYFQGNSAPDKSGLPSDRFSAERTGGSVSTLTIQRTQQEDSAVYLCASSLGQPGGSPLHFGNGTRLTVT.

This clonotype was seen at least ten times. The chain employs TRBV20-1 and TRBJ2-5; the D is unclear. CDR1 and CDR2 (germline): DFQATT, SNEGSKA (reference sequence). V was cut by 5 bases and J by 5 bases, with 9 bases left in between. The CDR3 has 11 amino acids. CDR3 sequence reads: CSAGSMETQYF. The CDR3, as DNA: TGCAGTGCTGGATCAATGGAGACCCAGTACTTC.